What follows is one TCR beta chain and its context. Germline CDR1 is LNHDA and CDR2 is SQIVND (reference sequence). With 2 bases removed from V and 3 bases from J, the gap between germline ends came to 13 bases. This CDR3 spans 15 amino acids. This specimen belongs to a study of control samples from healthy donors and cancer patients. The repertoire was sequenced with immunoSEQ multiplex PCR; TCRdb's copy has only in-frame clones and lacks some. Found here are some 100,000 clones, over 60% of them singletons; the top ten hold roughly 10%. Sequenced material: blood. The sequence was obtained from a woman aged 25 to 45 in good health. The chain couples TRBV19 to TRBJ1-1; weak D call: TRBD1 (6 bases). The CDR3 reads CASSIRPNRDTEAFF. The CDR3 region has the DNA TGTGCCAGTAGTATAAGACCGAACAGGGACACTGAAGCTTTCTTT.